This T cell receptor beta chain derives from a study of regulatory T cells in long-lasting Graves disease. There are 11 residues in the CDR3. Germline CDR1 and CDR2: SQVTM and ANQGSEA. V shed 6 bases and J 5 bases; nucleotides not matched to a gene: 3. Described time point: persistent/refractory GD, antithyroid drugs over 5 years with positive TRAb. The TCR library used RNA extracted from PBMCs. This clonotype was seen many times. HTBI primers from iRepertoire and Arm-PCR of CDR3 regions yielded the TCR beta libraries. TCRdb used MiXCR to reprocess the multiplex PCR reads, holding one entry per CDR3 protein. The repertoire has fewer than 600,000 distinct CDR3 sequences, 22% of them found once; the top ten carry under 15%.

Material: peripheral blood mononuclear cells (PBMCs), obtained when the disease was refractory, from a patient treated with antithyroid drugs. This clonotype was obtained from a female donor with Graves disease. The chain uses TRBV29-1 and TRBJ2-5, with 7 positions matching TRBD1. The CDR3 DNA sequence: TGCAGCGTGACAGGGTCGGAGACCCAGTACTTC. Protein product: CSVTGSETQYF.